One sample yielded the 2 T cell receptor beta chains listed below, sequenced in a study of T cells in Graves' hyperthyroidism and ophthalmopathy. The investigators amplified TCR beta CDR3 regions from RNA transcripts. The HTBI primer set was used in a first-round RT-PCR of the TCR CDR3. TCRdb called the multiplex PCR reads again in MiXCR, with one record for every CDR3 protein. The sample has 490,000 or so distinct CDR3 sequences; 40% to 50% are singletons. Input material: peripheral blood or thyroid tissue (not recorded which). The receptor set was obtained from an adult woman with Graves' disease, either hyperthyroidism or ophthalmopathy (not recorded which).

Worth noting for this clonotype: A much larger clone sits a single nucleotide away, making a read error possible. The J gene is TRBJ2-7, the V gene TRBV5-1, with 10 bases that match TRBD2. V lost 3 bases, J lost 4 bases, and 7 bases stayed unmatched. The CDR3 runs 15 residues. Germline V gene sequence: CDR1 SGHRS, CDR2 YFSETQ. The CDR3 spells CASSSSSGSLYEQYF. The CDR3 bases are TGCGCCAGCAGCTCCTCTAGCGGGAGTCTGTACGAGCAGTACTTC. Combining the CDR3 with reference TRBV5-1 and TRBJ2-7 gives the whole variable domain KAGVTQTPRYLIKTRGQQVTLSCSPISGHRSVSWYQQTPGQGLQFLFEYFSETQRNKGNFPGRFSGRQFSNSRSEMNVSTLELGDSALYLCASSSSSGSLYEQYFGPGTRLTVT.

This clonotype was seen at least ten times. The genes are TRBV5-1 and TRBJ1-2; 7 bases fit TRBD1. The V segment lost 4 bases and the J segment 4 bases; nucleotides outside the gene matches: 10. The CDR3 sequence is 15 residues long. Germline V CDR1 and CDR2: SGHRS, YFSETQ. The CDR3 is CASSPQGEMAYGYTF. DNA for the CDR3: TGCGCCAGCAGCCCTCAGGGGGAAATGGCCTATGGCTACACCTTC. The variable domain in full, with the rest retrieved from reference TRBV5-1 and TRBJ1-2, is KAGVTQTPRYLIKTRGQQVTLSCSPISGHRSVSWYQQTPGQGLQFLFEYFSETQRNKGNFPGRFSGRQFSNSRSEMNVSTLELGDSALYLCASSPQGEMAYGYTFGSGTRLTVV.